Below are 25 T cell receptor beta chains sequenced from a single sample in a study of molecular identifiers for immune sequencing clone quantification (dated by TCRdb to between 2017 and 2018). The library was produced with PCR. TCRdb records NextSeq 500 as the sequencer. The public reads were reanalyzed by TCRdb: fastp trimming at Q25, MiXCR alignment, in-frame beta chains only. Every entry covers one CDR3 protein and lists the most common genes and DNA from its rows. The sample records approximately 100,000 distinct CDR3 sequences, over 30% of which are singletons. The top ten hold around 4% of the sample. Sequencing was performed on naive CD8+ T cells from blood, with Jurkat cell RNA spiked in. The cell subset or site label corresponds to: FACS-sorted CD8+CD4-CCR7+CD45RA+ naive T cells. Receptors were obtained from a human donor in good health. Some libraries in this study had Jurkat cell RNA spiked in.

This clonotype was counted ten times or more. The CDR3 coding sequence is TGTGCCAGCAGTTACGGACAGCGGGAGTACTCAGATACGCAGTATTTT. Translated: CASSYGQREYSDTQYF. The chain joins TRBV6-5 to TRBJ2-3; TRBD2 matches at 8 bases. Trimming removed 2 bases from V and 4 bases from J; junction bases left unmatched: 8. The CDR3 covers 16 residues. Germline V gene data show CDR1 as MNHEY and CDR2 as SVGAGI.

This clonotype occurred a few times. The chain combines TRBV6-5 with TRBJ1-3; D call uncertain. The CDR3 consists of 14 residues. Germline assignment: CDR1 MNHEY and CDR2 SVGAGI. Trimming pared 8 bases from V and 2 bases from J, leaving 13 bases between. The CDR3 sequence: CASSSGPPGNTIYF. CDR3 DNA sequence: TGTGCCAGCTCGTCTGGCCCCCCTGGAAACACCATATATTTT.

The chain combines TRBV24-1 with TRBJ2-5; the D gene is possibly TRBD2 (5 bases). Germline V CDR1 and CDR2: KGHDR, SFDVKD. The CDR3 length is 15 residues. Trimming took off 2 bases at V and 6 bases at J, with 15 bases between the two ends. CDR3 nucleotides: TGTGCCACCAGTGATTCAATGAAGAGGGTGAAGACCCAGTACTTC. This encodes CATSDSMKRVKTQYF.

The chain recombines TRBV6-6 with TRBJ2-2; 7 nucleotides align to TRBD1. V lost 6 bases, J lost 5 bases, and 3 bases stayed unmatched. This CDR3 is built from 13 residues. Germline V gene lookup returns CDR1 MNHNY and CDR2 SVGAGI (reference sequence). Written as DNA, the CDR3 is TGTGCCAGCAGCCCACAGGGGACCGGGGAGCTGTTTTTT. Residues: CASSPQGTGELFF.

This chain links TRBV29-1 with TRBJ2-1, with 9 positions matching TRBD2. The V gene's germline CDR1 is SQVTM and CDR2 ANQGSEA. The CDR3 has 14 residues. The J segment lost 6 bases and the V segment lost 7 bases, leaving 10 bases of the junction unmatched. CDR3 protein: CSAPRAGGPNEQFF. The CDR3 region has the DNA TGCAGCGCCCCACGAGCGGGAGGACCCAATGAGCAGTTCTTC.

Note on this clonotype: This sequence may be a read error, since a much larger clone differs from it by one base. V is TRBV9 and J is TRBJ2-7, with 11 bases fitting TRBD1. V lost 3 bases, J lost 6 bases, and 5 bases stayed unmatched. The V gene's germline CDR1 is SGDLS and CDR2 YYNGEE. This CDR3 is built from 14 residues. In DNA form, the CDR3 reads TGTGCCAGCAGCGCCGGGACAGGGGGGTGCGAGCAGTACTTC. The encoded protein is CASSAGTGGCEQYF.

The genes are TRBV7-6 and TRBJ2-3; possibly TRBD1 or TRBD2 for D (6 bases each). This CDR3 contains 12 residues. Germline V lookup: CDR1 SGHVS, CDR2 FNYEAQ. V lost 3 bases and J lost 8, with 9 bases in between. Written as DNA, the CDR3 is TGTGCCAGCAGCTTGGAGGGGGGTACGCAGTATTTT. Translating gives CASSLEGGTQYF.

Points on this clonotype: Because it lacks the conserved phenylalanine or tryptophan at the end, this CDR3 is likely a read error. The chain recombines TRBV7-9 with TRBJ1-6, with 8 bases matching TRBD1. Trimming at V came to 6 bases and at J to 9 bases, leaving 10 bases not matched to a gene. The CDR3 is 15 amino acids. Germline V gives CDR1 SEHNR, CDR2 FQNEAQ (reference sequence). CDR3 sequence: CASRNYPGGASPLHY. CDR3 DNA: TGTGCCAGCAGAAACTACCCAGGGGGCGCTTCACCCCTCCACTAT.

This clonotype turned up a few times. The rearrangement joins TRBV10-3 to TRBJ2-7; TRBD2 is a possible D gene (6 bases). The CDR3 spans 14 residues. Germline V gives CDR1 ENHRY, CDR2 SYGVKD. Between the trimmed V and J ends, which lost 2 bases and 2 bases, there was a span of 10 bases. CDR3 sequence: CAISEGGGTYEQYF. CDR3 DNA: TGTGCCATCAGTGAGGGTGGAGGGACCTACGAGCAGTACTTC.

This clonotype was seen repeatedly, ten times or more. The chain carries TRBV7-2 and TRBJ2-2; 8 nucleotides align to TRBD2. Losses at the gene ends were 6 bases for V and 7 bases for J; bases not matched to a gene: 13. Germline V gives CDR1 SGHTA, CDR2 FQGNSA. The CDR3 covers 16 residues. The CDR3 is CASREPGLEGIGELFF. The CDR3 DNA follows: TGTGCCAGCAGGGAACCGGGACTAGAGGGAATCGGGGAGCTGTTTTTT.

This sequence joins TRBV29-1 and TRBJ2-7; D is unresolved. V lost 4 bases and J 3 bases, leaving 10 bases between the germline ends. Germline V gene lookup returns CDR1 SQVTM and CDR2 ANQGSEA. The CDR3 totals 12 residues. The CDR3 nucleotides are TGCAGCGTTGGGGTGACAAACTACGAGCAGTACTTC. This codes for CSVGVTNYEQYF.

This clonotype was found once. One end of the junction does not line up with germline, which may come from a read error. The chain uses TRBV4-2 and TRBJ2-7; 7 positions agree with TRBD1. The germline gives CDR1 LGHNA, CDR2 YNFKEQ. There are 14 residues in the CDR3. CDR3 amino acids: CANSHRDSNYEQYF. In DNA, the CDR3 is TGTGCCAACAGCCACCGGGACAGTAACTACGAGCAGTACTTC.

The genes are TRBV27 and TRBJ2-3; D is uncertain. This CDR3 comprises 13 residues. The V and J ends lost 3 bases and 3 bases respectively, with 7 bases between them. Germline CDR1 reads MNHEY; CDR2 reads SMNVEV (reference sequence). The CDR3 DNA reads TGTGCCAGCAGTTTTGAGAGAACAGATACGCAGTATTTT. Amino acids: CASSFERTDTQYF.

Comment on this clonotype: Since a much larger clone is just one base distant, this may be a read error. The rearrangement uses TRBV7-9 and TRBJ2-1; D perhaps matches TRBD2 (5 bases). The V end was cut by 8 bases, the J end by 9 bases, with 20 bases between. The CDR3 contains 14 residues. The germline gives CDR1 SEHNR, CDR2 FQNEAQ (reference sequence). CDR3 sequence: CASCSRAVEVEQFF. DNA of the CDR3: TGTGCCAGCTGCTCGAGAGCAGTGGAGGTTGAGCAGTTCTTC. The variable domain in full, completed from reference TRBV7-9 and TRBJ2-1, reads DTGVSQNPRHKITKRGQNVTFRCDPISEHNRLYWYRQTLGQGPEFLTYFQNEAQLEKSRLLSDRFSAERPKGSFSTLEIQRTEQGDSAMYLCASCSRAVEVEQFFGPGTRLTVL.

This clonotype came up many times. The V call is TRBV29-1, the J call TRBJ2-2, with 10 bases aligning to TRBD2. The CDR3 spans 15 residues. The germline V gene has CDR1 SQVTM and CDR2 ANQGSEA. V gave up 6 bases and J gave up 4 bases; unmatched junction bases: 8. The CDR3 sequence is CSVASGSIITGELFF. The DNA of the CDR3 is TGCAGCGTAGCTAGCGGGAGCATCATCACCGGGGAGCTGTTTTTT.

The chain employs TRBV27 and TRBJ2-7; 10 bases fit TRBD2. The CDR3 has 16 residues. Trimming at V came to 5 bases and at J to 5 bases, leaving 12 bases not matched to a gene. Germline lookup yields CDR1 MNHEY and CDR2 SMNVEV (reference sequence). This chain's CDR3 is CASSAPSGRASDEQYF. DNA of the CDR3: TGTGCCAGCAGTGCCCCAAGCGGGAGGGCCTCGGACGAGCAGTACTTC.

This chain uses TRBV7-6 with TRBJ1-2; D gene unclear. Germline CDR1 SGHVS, CDR2 FNYEAQ. Trimming left V 5 bases short and J 4 bases short, with 20 bases between. The length of the CDR3 is 16 residues. Here the CDR3 DNA reads TGTGCCAGCAGCCCCCTTTTTACCCGGGAGAGCTATGGCTACACCTTC. Translation: CASSPLFTRESYGYTF.

In regard to this clonotype: It may be a read error: a sequence one base away is much more abundant. V and J are TRBV12-3 or TRBV12-4 and TRBJ2-6; D possibly uses TRBD1 or TRBD2 (5 bases each). This CDR3 is 17 amino acids long. The CDR3 region is CASRPKGPSSGANVMTF. The CDR3, as DNA: TGTGCCAGCAGACCTAAGGGACCCAGCTCTGGGGCCAACGTCATGACTTTC.

This clonotype was counted ten times or more. V usage is TRBV29-1 and J usage is TRBJ2-7; 7 nucleotides align to TRBD1. CDR3 length: 12 amino acids. The J segment lost 6 bases and the V segment lost 6 bases, leaving 8 bases of the junction unmatched. Germline CDR1 SQVTM, CDR2 ANQGSEA. The CDR3 DNA follows: TGCAGCGTCTTGGGACAGCCCCTCGAGCAGTACTTC. Amino acids: CSVLGQPLEQYF.

The table lists this clonotype with many counts. The V call is TRBV29-1, the J call TRBJ2-7; TRBD2 might be the D (6 bases). Per the germline V gene, CDR1 is SQVTM and CDR2 is ANQGSEA. Deletions cut 3 bases from V and 7 bases from J, with 16 bases between. This CDR3 region has 13 residues. The chain's CDR3 is CSVDSGEAGEQYF. In nucleotides, the CDR3 is TGCAGCGTTGACTCCGGGGAGGCGGGGGAGCAGTACTTC.

In its sample, this clonotype was seen a few times. The chain carries TRBV4-1 and TRBJ2-3, with no clear D. V shed 0 bases and J shed 1 base, with 14 bases lying between them. This CDR3 comprises 17 residues. Germline loops: CDR1 MGHRA, CDR2 YSYEKL. CDR3 region: CASSQDGTATGTDTQYF. CDR3 bases: TGCGCCAGCAGCCAAGACGGCACCGCGACGGGCACAGATACGCAGTATTTT.

The sample holds a few counts of this clonotype. The chain uses TRBV7-7 and TRBJ2-3; 7 bases agree with TRBD2. The CDR3 extends over 13 amino acids. V was clipped by 5 bases and J by 7 bases; unmatched bases: 6. Germline V gene lookup returns CDR1 SSHAT and CDR2 FNYEAQ (reference sequence). CDR3 protein: CASSLNGRNTQYF. The CDR3 DNA follows: TGTGCCAGCAGCCTAAACGGGAGGAATACGCAGTATTTT.

This clonotype has a handful of counts. The chain links TRBV12-3 or TRBV12-4 to TRBJ2-7; TRBD2 aligns across 9 bases. The ends lost 7 bases at V and 3 bases at J; junction bases unmatched: 4. The CDR3 spans 13 residues. The CDR3: CASTASGDYEQYF. In nucleotides, the CDR3 is TGTGCCAGCACGGCTAGCGGGGACTACGAGCAGTACTTC.

The rearrangement links TRBV27 to TRBJ1-1, with a tentative D call TRBD1 (5 bases). The ends were cut back, 6 bases at V and 7 bases at J, with 12 bases in the middle. The CDR3 length is 12 residues. Germline-derived CDR1 and CDR2 are MNHEY and SMNVEV (reference sequence). The CDR3 nucleotides are TGTGCCAGCAGAGCAGGGAACGATGAAGCTTTCTTT. Translating it yields CASRAGNDEAFF.

As to this clonotype: A read error may account for a junction end that differs from germline. V and J are TRBV13 and TRBJ2-7; 12 nucleotides align to TRBD2. Germline-derived CDR1 and CDR2 are PRHDT and FYEKMQ (reference sequence). The CDR3 length is 14 residues. The CDR3 DNA follows: TGTGCCAGCAGCTTGACTAGCGGGAGCTACGAGCACTACTTC. Its translation is CASSLTSGSYEHYF.